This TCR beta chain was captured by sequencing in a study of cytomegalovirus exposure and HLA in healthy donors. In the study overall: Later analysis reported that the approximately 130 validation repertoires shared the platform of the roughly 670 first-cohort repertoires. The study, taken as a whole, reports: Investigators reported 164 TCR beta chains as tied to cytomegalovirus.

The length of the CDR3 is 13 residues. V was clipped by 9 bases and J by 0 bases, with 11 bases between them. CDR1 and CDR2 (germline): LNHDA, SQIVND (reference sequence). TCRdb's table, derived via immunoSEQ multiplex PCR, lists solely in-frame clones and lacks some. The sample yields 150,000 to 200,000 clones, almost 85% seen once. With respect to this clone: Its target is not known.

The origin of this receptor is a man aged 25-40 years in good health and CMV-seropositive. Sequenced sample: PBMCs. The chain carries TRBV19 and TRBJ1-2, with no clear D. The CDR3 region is CASQLEANYGYTF. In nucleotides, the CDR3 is TGTGCCAGCCAATTAGAAGCTAACTATGGCTACACCTTC.